The clone carrying this T cell receptor beta chain was seen a few times. For the second PCR, which ran for roughly 7 to 11 cycles, a sample-barcoded 5' primer and a J-beta primer mix were used. A single record per CDR3 protein comes from TCRdb applying MiXCR to the 5' RACE reads. The sample shows around 990,000 distinct CDR3 sequences, less than 45% of them seen only once. The trim removed 10 bases at V and 4 bases at J, leaving 6 bases unmatched. The CDR3 is made up of 13 amino acids. From germline, CDR1 is MNHEY and CDR2 SVGEGT. The entry originates in a study of blood T cells in healthy people across ages. Healthy Caucasian individuals from Russia aged roughly 6 to 100 were enrolled as donors.

The source material was blood. This clonotype was sampled from a man aged 18-30 years in good health. The chain uses TRBV6-2 or TRBV6-3 and TRBJ1-5, with 8 positions matching TRBD1. The CDR3 loop reads CATLDRVNQPQHF. The CDR3 DNA reads TGTGCCACCCTGGACAGGGTTAATCAGCCCCAGCATTTT.